Listed here are 21 T cell receptor beta chains from one sample, sequenced in a study of T cell repertoires in cytomegalovirus infection. TCRdb reprocessed the reads with MiXCR, giving one entry per CDR3 protein. Seen here are about 190,000 distinct CDR3 sequences, 28% observed once, and the top ten hold approximately 30%. Sequenced input: PBMCs. The receptors originated from a human donor in good health (CMV status not recorded). Some clones in this sample may be carry-over from other donors' samples.

This clonotype was found a few times. V and J are TRBV10-3 and TRBJ1-6, with 7 positions matching TRBD1. J lost 7 bases, V lost 4 bases, and 7 bases had no gene match. Per the germline V gene, CDR1 is ENHRY and CDR2 is SYGVKD. The CDR3 is 15 amino acids. The CDR3 nucleotides read TGTGCCATCAGTGGACAGGGTCCTAGGAATTCACCCCTCCACTTT. Amino acids: CAISGQGPRNSPLHF.

This chain links TRBV11-2 with TRBJ1-5, with TRBD1 as a possible D gene (5 bases). Deletions cut 5 bases from V and 6 bases from J, with 11 bases between. Germline values: CDR1 SGHAT, CDR2 FQNNGV. This CDR3 spans 13 amino acids. The CDR3 loop reads CASSDGRVQPQHF. The CDR3 DNA reads TGTGCCAGCAGCGATGGCAGGGTTCAGCCCCAGCATTTT.

This clonotype was picked up a small number of times. The chain is built from TRBV4-1 and TRBJ1-2; D ambiguous. The CDR3 has 13 amino acids. Deletions cut 4 bases from V and 2 bases from J, with 8 bases between. The germline CDR1 and CDR2 sequences are MGHRA and YSYEKL. The CDR3, as DNA: TGCGCCAGCAGCCGTAGGCTGAACTATGGCTACACCTTC. This gives the protein CASSRRLNYGYTF.

This clonotype was seen a single time. The chain has TRBV4-3 and TRBJ2-1; TRBD1 is a possible D gene (6 bases). V lost 5 bases and J lost 0, with 17 bases in between. The CDR3 runs to 17 residues. The germline V gene encodes CDR1 LGHNA and CDR2 YSLEER. CDR3 loop: CASSRVSTTGSYNEQFF. In DNA form, the CDR3 reads TGCGCCAGCAGCAGAGTTAGTACGACAGGCTCCTACAATGAGCAGTTCTTC.

The V call is TRBV25-1, the J call TRBJ2-4, with 9 bases aligning to TRBD1. This CDR3 region has 16 residues. Trimming at V came to 4 bases and at J to 3 bases, leaving 7 bases not matched to a gene. Germline-derived CDR1 and CDR2 are MGHDK and SYGVNS. The DNA of the CDR3 is TGTGCCAGCAGTGCGGGACAGGGCGATGACAAAAACATTCAGTACTTC. Its translation is CASSAGQGDDKNIQYF.

This clonotype was detected ten times or more. This chain links TRBV7-2 with TRBJ1-2; maybe TRBD1 (6 bases). The CDR3 is made up of 14 amino acids. Per germline, CDR1 SGHTA and CDR2 FQGNSA. V shed 2 bases and J shed 3 bases, with 10 bases lying between them. The CDR3 nucleotides are TGTGCCAGCAGCTTATTGGGGGGCGACTATGGCTACACCTTC. This translates into CASSLLGGDYGYTF. Variable domain in full (rest from reference TRBV7-2 and TRBJ1-2): GAGVSQSPSNKVTEKGKDVELRCDPISGHTALYWYRQSLGQGLEFLIYFQGNSAPDKSGLPSDRFSAERTGGSVSTLTIQRTQQEDSAVYLCASSLLGGDYGYTFGSGTRLTVV.

The chain links TRBV19 to TRBJ2-7; 10 bases align to TRBD1. Germline values: CDR1 LNHDA, CDR2 SQIVND (reference sequence). V gave up 7 bases and J gave up 2 bases; unmatched junction bases: 8. This CDR3 has 15 amino acids. CDR3: CASTLSGTGAYEQYF. The CDR3 coding sequence is TGTGCCAGTACCCTCTCCGGGACAGGGGCCTACGAGCAGTACTTC.

V and J are TRBV29-1 and TRBJ2-7; D not resolved. Deletions cut 2 bases from V and 8 bases from J, with 13 bases between. The V gene's germline CDR1 is SQVTM and CDR2 ANQGSEA. This CDR3 spans 12 amino acids. CDR3 protein: CSVESYRNQQYF. CDR3 DNA: TGCAGCGTTGAATCTTACCGTAACCAGCAGTACTTC.

The gene calls are TRBV4-1 and TRBJ1-4; D possibly corresponds to TRBD1 (5 bases). The V gene's germline CDR1 is MGHRA and CDR2 YSYEKL. The V gene lost 0 bases and the J gene lost 3 bases, with 11 bases spanning the gap. The length of the CDR3 is 16 residues. CDR3 in DNA: TGCGCCAGCAGCCAAGATAGGGGATCTGCTAATGAAAAACTGTTTTTT. Translation gives CASSQDRGSANEKLFF.

This clonotype was seen a few times. This chain joins TRBV7-6 and TRBJ2-1, with 7 bases that match TRBD2. CDR3 size: 16 residues. The trim removed 4 bases at V and 5 bases at J, leaving 11 bases unmatched. Germline V gives CDR1 SGHVS, CDR2 FNYEAQ. The CDR3 DNA reads as TGTGCCAGCAGCTCAAAAAGCGGGGCATACCACAATGAGCAGTTCTTC. Protein product: CASSSKSGAYHNEQFF.

Many counts were recorded for this clonotype. The gene calls are TRBV7-2 and TRBJ1-1; 9 bases match TRBD1. The CDR3 length is 13 residues. V shed 4 bases, J shed 8 bases, and the junction held 5 bases outside the gene matches. Germline CDR1 and CDR2: SGHTA and FQGNSA. DNA of the CDR3: TGTGCCAGCAGCTCCATGGGACAGGGAGAAGCTTTCTTT. It codes for CASSSMGQGEAFF.

This clonotype was counted at least ten times. The CDR3 is CASSLSRGNEQFF. The DNA for the CDR3 is TGTGCCAGCAGCCTATCTAGGGGCAATGAGCAGTTCTTC. V usage is TRBV7-8 and J usage is TRBJ2-1, with TRBD1 as a possible D gene (5 bases). Germline CDR1 reads SGHVS; CDR2 reads FQNEAQ. The CDR3 is made up of 13 amino acids. The V and J ends lost 5 bases and 6 bases respectively, with 11 bases between them.

The rearrangement links TRBV27 to TRBJ1-3; D not resolved. This CDR3 contains 18 residues. Germline CDR1 is MNHEY and CDR2 is SMNVEV (reference sequence). Trimming stripped 4 bases from V and 4 bases from J, with 23 bases between. The CDR3 nucleotides are TGTGCCAGCAGTTCCCTCGGGGAGGGAGGAATGTCCGGAAACACCATATATTTT. Translating gives CASSSLGEGGMSGNTIYF.

The chain is built from TRBV20-1 and TRBJ2-5; the D gene is possibly TRBD1 (6 bases). This CDR3 spans 12 amino acids. Germline V CDR1 and CDR2: DFQATT, SNEGSKA (reference sequence). V lost 6 bases to trimming and J lost 7 bases, with 15 bases between them. The CDR3 bases are TGCAGTGCGGACCAGGGGCCAGGGACCCAGTACTTC. Its translation is CSADQGPGTQYF.

The gene calls are TRBV20-1 and TRBJ2-2, with D maybe TRBD2 (5 bases). V lost 0 bases, J lost 3 bases, and 17 bases lay in between. Germline V gene sequence: CDR1 DFQATT, CDR2 SNEGSKA (reference sequence). The CDR3 consists of 17 residues. CDR3 nucleotide sequence: TGCAGTGCTAGAGATCTGAGGGCGGTAGGCTACACCGGGGAGCTGTTTTTT. It codes for CSARDLRAVGYTGELFF.

The gene calls are TRBV7-8 and TRBJ1-4; D unresolved. This CDR3 has 12 amino acids. V was clipped by 5 bases and J by 5 bases, with 6 bases between them. CDR1 is SGHVS, CDR2 FQNEAQ, per germline. The CDR3 bases are TGTGCCAGCAGCCTTGTAAATGAAAAACTGTTTTTT. Amino acids: CASSLVNEKLFF.

CDR3 nucleotides: TGTGCCAGCAGCGCCGCCGAGGGGGAGCAGTACTTC. It encodes CASSAAEGEQYF. The rearrangement joins TRBV7-2 to TRBJ2-7; D might be TRBD1 or TRBD2, each matching 5 bases. The V gene's germline CDR1 is SGHTA and CDR2 FQGNSA. Trimming shortened V by 5 bases and J by 7 bases, and 12 bases separated the two germline ends. This CDR3 has 12 amino acids.

This clonotype was seen only a few times. The chain has TRBV2 and TRBJ1-1; D is unresolved. The CDR3 extends over 15 amino acids. The germline gives CDR1 SNHLY, CDR2 FYNNEI. Trimming took 1 base from V and 0 from J, leaving 9 bases between them. CDR3 amino acids: CASSEVGVMNTEAFF. CDR3 in DNA: TGTGCCAGCAGTGAAGTCGGGGTTATGAACACTGAAGCTTTCTTT.

This clonotype was counted between two and nine times. The gene calls are TRBV12-3 or TRBV12-4 and TRBJ1-5; 7 bases fit TRBD1. V gave up 4 bases and J gave up 2 bases; unmatched junction bases: 2. The CDR3 spans 14 residues. CDR3: CASSWTGGNQPQHF. The CDR3 nucleotides read TGTGCCAGCAGTTGGACAGGCGGCAATCAGCCCCAGCATTTT.

In its sample, this clonotype was seen many times. The CDR3 is CASSHVGSGGPLPEQYF. The CDR3, as DNA: TGTGCCAGCAGCCACGTAGGTAGCGGGGGGCCTCTCCCCGAGCAGTACTTC. J is TRBJ2-7 and V is TRBV7-2, with 10 positions matching TRBD2. V lost 5 bases to trimming and J lost 6 bases; unmatched junction nucleotides: 16. CDR3 length: 17 amino acids. Germline-derived CDR1 and CDR2 are SGHTA and FQGNSA.

V gene TRBV6-1 combines with J gene TRBJ2-3, with a weak D call TRBD1 (6 bases). The germline V gene encodes CDR1 MNHNS and CDR2 SASEGT. V gave up 8 bases and J gave up 4 bases, with 13 bases separating them. This CDR3 has 13 amino acids. The CDR3 here is CASSGWTADTQYF. The DNA of the CDR3 is TGTGCCAGCTCTGGATGGACAGCAGATACGCAGTATTTT.